These 27 T cell receptor beta chains came from one sample sequenced in a study of T cells in localized non-small cell lung cancer. Method: immunoSEQ multiplex PCR; TCRdb's copy keeps in-frame clones and lacks some. The sample yields under 6,500 clones, 30% to 40% seen once. The specimen was lung tumor tissue, collected before any cancer treatment. These receptors all come from a female donor of 60 years or more with stage I lung adenocarcinoma.

V is TRBV28 and J is TRBJ1-3, with 9 bases lining up with TRBD1. Germline trimming cut 8 bases from V and 2 bases from J; bases unmatched to any gene: 4. This CDR3 has 14 amino acids. Germline V gene lookup returns CDR1 MDHEN and CDR2 SYDVKM. The CDR3 spells CASWRQGAGNTIYF. The CDR3 nucleotides read TGTGCCAGCTGGAGACAGGGGGCTGGAAACACCATATATTTT.

This sequence joins TRBV6-1 and TRBJ1-5; D is undetermined. The CDR3 runs 15 residues. Germline V lookup: CDR1 MNHNS, CDR2 SASEGT. Trimming cost V 0 bases and J 6 bases, with 12 bases left between them. This CDR3 reads CASSEAMGGVQPQHF. CDR3 DNA sequence: TGTGCCAGCAGTGAAGCCATGGGCGGTGTTCAGCCCCAGCATTTT.

The chain uses TRBV11-3 and TRBJ2-7; no definite D call. Looked up from germline, CDR1 is SGHNT and CDR2 is YENEEA. The CDR3 has 15 residues. Deletions cut 2 bases from V and 5 bases from J, with 16 bases between. CDR3 residues: CASSLNLVSTDEQYF. In DNA, the CDR3 is TGTGCCAGCAGCTTAAACCTCGTTTCCACCGACGAGCAGTACTTC.

The chain couples TRBV19 to TRBJ2-5, with TRBD2 identical over 10 bases. The CDR3 is 15 amino acids. V gave up 4 bases and J gave up 4 bases; unmatched junction bases: 6. Germline CDR1 reads LNHDA; CDR2 reads SQIVND (reference sequence). As DNA, the CDR3 is TGTGCCAGTAGTAACAGCGGGGGGGCTTTAGAGACCCAGTACTTC. Protein product: CASSNSGGALETQYF.

CDR3 sequence reads: CASSPGASYNEQFF. The CDR3 coding sequence is TGCGCCAGCAGCCCGGGGGCGTCCTACAATGAGCAGTTCTTC. J is TRBJ2-1 and V is TRBV1. TRBV1 is termed a pseudogene. The CDR3 length is 14 residues.

The rearrangement uses TRBV6-8 and TRBJ2-1, with TRBD2 matching over 8 bases. Germline CDR1 and CDR2: MNHGY and SAAAGT. V was clipped by 3 bases and J by 6 bases; unmatched bases: 13. CDR3 length equals 17 residues. The CDR3 DNA sequence: TGTGCCAGCAGTTATCGCCGAAGCGGGGGACCGATCAATGAGCAGTTCTTC. Amino acid sequence: CASSYRRSGGPINEQFF.

By sample share, this clone is medium-sized. The CDR3 DNA follows: TGTGCCAGCAGCCTCCCCGGGGGCTGGGACACTGAAGCTTTCTTT. Its protein is CASSLPGGWDTEAFF. The genes are TRBV11-3 and TRBJ1-1; D is possibly TRBD1 (6 bases). V gave up 5 bases and J gave up 3 bases, with 16 bases separating them. Germline V gene sequence: CDR1 SGHNT, CDR2 YENEEA. There are 15 residues in the CDR3.

This clone was picked up a small number of times. The rearrangement uses TRBV4-1 and TRBJ2-4, with D tentatively TRBD1 or TRBD2 (6 bases each). This CDR3 contains 13 residues. Trimming cost V 4 bases and J 9 bases, with 13 bases left between them. Germline V gene data show CDR1 as MGHRA and CDR2 as YSYEKL. CDR3 protein: CASSPGLDSIQYF. The CDR3 region has the DNA TGCGCCAGCAGCCCGGGACTGGACAGCATTCAGTACTTC.

The J gene is TRBJ2-7, the V gene TRBV30; TRBD2 is a possible D gene (5 bases). Per germline, CDR1 GTSNPN and CDR2 SVGIG (reference sequence). CDR3 length: 12 residues. The germline V and J ends were trimmed by 6 bases and 3 bases, with 12 bases remaining between them. CDR3 nucleotide sequence: TGTGCCTGCCACCGGGGTGGCTACGAGCAGTACTTC. Its protein is CACHRGGYEQYF.

This chain joins TRBV5-1 and TRBJ2-7, with 11 bases fitting TRBD2. V trimming: 3 bases; J trimming: 4 bases; junction bases outside the gene matches: 9. This CDR3 spans 16 amino acids. Germline CDR1 and CDR2: SGHRS and YFSETQ. For the CDR3, the DNA is TGCGCCAGCAGCTCCGCTAGCGGGGGGACCCATTACGAGCAGTACTTC. Translated, it gives CASSSASGGTHYEQYF.

This clone has only a few counts. The chain carries TRBV6-8 and TRBJ1-6, with a possible D match to TRBD1 (5 bases). Trimming shortened V by 6 bases and J by 0 bases, and 12 bases separated the two germline ends. The germline V gene has CDR1 MNHGY and CDR2 SAAAGT. The CDR3 extends over 16 amino acids. The CDR3 sequence: CASRGVGGSYNSPLHF. The CDR3 DNA sequence: TGTGCCAGCAGGGGGGTAGGTGGCTCCTATAATTCACCCCTCCACTTT.

The chain has TRBV28 and TRBJ1-1; possible D gene TRBD1, 6 bases. Germline values: CDR1 MDHEN, CDR2 SYDVKM. This CDR3 spans 13 amino acids. The V end lost 6 bases, the J end lost 4 bases, and 12 bases lay between the germline ends. This CDR3 reads CASRLQGATEAFF. The CDR3 bases are TGTGCCAGCAGGCTACAGGGTGCCACTGAAGCTTTCTTT.

This clone is labeled as medium-sized (0.01 to 0.1%). The V and J genes are TRBV11-3 and TRBJ2-1; 8 nucleotides align to TRBD2. V lost 6 bases and J lost 6; bases outside the gene matches: 10. CDR1 and CDR2 (germline): SGHNT, YENEEA. The length of the CDR3 is 15 residues. The CDR3 DNA reads as TGTGCCAGCAGTCGTAGCGGGGCCGTTTCCAATGAGCAGTTCTTC. Protein product: CASSRSGAVSNEQFF.

V is TRBV7-2 and J is TRBJ2-3; D not certain. Germline CDR1 reads SGHTA; CDR2 reads FQGNSA. The germline V and J ends were trimmed by 4 bases and 0 bases, with 8 bases remaining between them. There are 14 residues in the CDR3. This CDR3 reads CASSYGASTDTQYF. The CDR3 DNA follows: TGTGCCAGCAGCTATGGCGCCAGCACAGATACGCAGTATTTT.

This clone turned up a few times. The chain carries TRBV4-1 and TRBJ2-7, with 7 bases fitting TRBD1. The CDR3 is 19 residues long. Germline V gene lookup returns CDR1 MGHRA and CDR2 YSYEKL. The ends lost 1 base at V and 0 bases at J; junction bases unmatched: 15. The CDR3 spells CASSQVHGGQEADSYEQYF. The CDR3 nucleotides read TGCGCCAGCAGCCAAGTCCACGGTGGACAGGAGGCTGACTCCTACGAGCAGTACTTC.

This clone was seen only once. This chain joins TRBV19 and TRBJ2-5; 10 bases align to TRBD2. V was clipped by 0 bases and J by 3 bases; unmatched bases: 1. The germline V gene has CDR1 LNHDA and CDR2 SQIVND (reference sequence). CDR3 length: 15 residues. Here the CDR3 reads CASSIDGLAEETQYF. In DNA, the CDR3 is TGTGCCAGTAGTATAGATGGACTAGCGGAAGAGACCCAGTACTTC. Supplemented by reference TRBV19 and TRBJ2-5, the full variable domain reads DGGITQSPKYLFRKEGQNVTLSCEQNLNHDAMYWYRQDPGQGLRLIYYSQIVNDFQKGDIAEGYSVSREKKESFPLTVTSAQKNPTAFYLCASSIDGLAEETQYFGPGTRLLVL.

The rearrangement uses TRBV29-1 and TRBJ2-1; D is possibly TRBD1 (5 bases). This CDR3 has 15 residues. Germline V gene lookup returns CDR1 SQVTM and CDR2 ANQGSEA. The ends were cut back, 7 bases at V and 8 bases at J, with 24 bases in the middle. The CDR3 protein is CSAQGRVADPDEQFF. The CDR3 DNA follows: TGCAGCGCCCAGGGTAGGGTTGCAGATCCGGATGAGCAGTTCTTC.

By share, this clone ranks as medium-sized. V and J are TRBV11-3 and TRBJ1-1, with D perhaps TRBD1 (6 bases). The germline V and J ends were trimmed by 4 bases and 10 bases, with 19 bases remaining between them. This CDR3 region has 14 residues. CDR1 and CDR2 from the germline V gene are SGHNT and YENEEA. The CDR3 is CASSSSFRGGVAFF. CDR3 coding DNA: TGTGCCAGCAGCTCGTCTTTCAGGGGAGGGGTAGCTTTCTTT.

Only a few counts were recorded for this clone. The gene calls are TRBV18 and TRBJ1-3; D is possibly TRBD1 (5 bases). V lost 1 base and J lost 4, with 11 bases in between. Germline V lookup: CDR1 KGHSH, CDR2 LQKENI. The CDR3 is 15 amino acids. The CDR3 sequence is CASSPLGGAGNTIYF. In nucleotides, the CDR3 is TGTGCCAGCTCACCACTAGGAGGGGCAGGAAACACCATATATTTT.

The chain couples TRBV6-8 to TRBJ2-3; TRBD2 agrees at 12 bases. Germline assignment: CDR1 MNHGY and CDR2 SAAAGT. Germline trimming cut 4 bases from V and 1 base from J; bases unmatched to any gene: 9. The CDR3 is 18 amino acids. As DNA, the CDR3 is TGTGCCAGCAGTTCTGGACTAGCGGGGAGGCAGGGCACAGATACGCAGTATTTT. Protein product: CASSSGLAGRQGTDTQYF.

This clone was seen at least ten times. This rearrangement joins TRBV7-2 to TRBJ1-2; 9 bases align to TRBD1. The CDR3 is 13 amino acids. Germline-derived CDR1 and CDR2 are SGHTA and FQGNSA. After removal of 4 bases from V and 9 bases from J, the junction contained 6 bases not matched to a gene. Here the CDR3 reads CASSSAGTGSYTF. CDR3 coding DNA: TGTGCCAGCAGCTCTGCCGGGACAGGGAGCTACACCTTC.

This clone was detected a few times. The V call is TRBV6-8, the J call TRBJ1-1; 7 bases align to TRBD1. The CDR3 spans 16 residues. The junction had 13 bases not matched to a gene; V was cut back by 6 bases and J by 3 bases. CDR1 and CDR2 (germline): MNHGY, SAAAGT. The CDR3 protein is CASSAGGRQGYTEAFF. CDR3 nucleotides: TGTGCCAGCAGCGCGGGAGGTCGACAGGGCTACACTGAAGCTTTCTTT.

J is TRBJ1-1 and V is TRBV19; possibly TRBD1 for D (5 bases). The CDR3 consists of 12 residues. Trimming left V 2 bases short and J 8 bases short, with 9 bases between. Germline CDR1 and CDR2: LNHDA and SQIVND (reference sequence). The CDR3 DNA reads as TGTGCCAGTAGTATAATCCCAGGGGAAGCTTTCTTT. The encoded protein is CASSIIPGEAFF.

This sequence joins TRBV25-1 and TRBJ2-1; the match to TRBD1 covers 10 bases. Germline CDR1 and CDR2: MGHDK and SYGVNS. There are 14 residues in the CDR3. V trimming: 7 bases; J trimming: 3 bases; junction bases outside the gene matches: 3. The CDR3 bases are TGTGCCAGCACCAGGACAGGGGGCTACAATGAGCAGTTCTTC. Its protein is CASTRTGGYNEQFF.

This rearrangement joins TRBV5-1 to TRBJ2-2, with 8 bases identical to TRBD2. Per the germline V gene, CDR1 is SGHRS and CDR2 is YFSETQ. The V gene end was trimmed by 3 bases and the J gene end by 1 base; junction bases not matched to a gene: 8. The CDR3 extends over 17 amino acids. In DNA form, the CDR3 reads TGCGCCAGCAGCTCCACTTGGACTAGCCTGAACACCGGGGAGCTGTTTTTT. Translating it yields CASSSTWTSLNTGELFF.

This clone was observed a handful of times. The CDR3 region is CAWSQGGNYGYTF. The CDR3 nucleotides are TGTGCCTGGAGTCAGGGGGGTAACTATGGCTACACCTTC. The chain carries TRBV30 and TRBJ1-2, with 7 bases that match TRBD1. The ends lost 2 bases at V and 1 base at J; junction bases unmatched: 1. There are 13 residues in the CDR3. Germline CDR1 and CDR2: GTSNPN and SVGIG (reference sequence).

The chain combines TRBV4-1 with TRBJ1-3; TRBD1 matches at 12 bases. The junction had 8 bases not matched to a gene; V was cut back by 2 bases and J by 3 bases. The germline gives CDR1 MGHRA, CDR2 YSYEKL. This CDR3 has 18 amino acids. The CDR3 nucleotides read TGCGCCAGCAGCCAATTTCCGGGACAGGGGGCTGGTGGAAACACCATATATTTT. Encoded protein: CASSQFPGQGAGGNTIYF.